Presented here are 29 T cell receptor beta chains from one specimen sequenced in a study of blood T cell repertoires in COVID-19. Some clones are missing from TCRdb's copy, which holds only in-frame ones; the method was immunoSEQ multiplex PCR. Of about 300,000 clones listed, roughly 86% are singletons. Input material: PBMCs or T cells enriched from blood (not recorded which). These receptors were taken from a woman aged 45-65 years who had been exposed to COVID-19.

The chain is built from TRBV15 and TRBJ2-3; no clear D. The CDR3 loop spans 13 amino acids. V lost 3 bases to trimming and J lost 6 bases, with 10 bases between them. CDR1 is LNHNV, CDR2 YYDKDF, per germline (reference sequence). CDR3 loop: CATSRNRVDTQYF. As DNA, the CDR3 is TGTGCCACCAGCAGGAACAGAGTCGATACGCAGTATTTT.

The chain recombines TRBV28 with TRBJ1-6; D is possibly TRBD1 (6 bases). The CDR3 has 15 amino acids. V lost 3 bases, J lost 7 bases, and 13 bases lay in between. Germline CDR1 MDHEN, CDR2 SYDVKM. The CDR3 here is CASSFRAGVNSPLHF. CDR3 in DNA: TGTGCCAGCAGTTTTAGGGCAGGGGTAAATTCACCCCTCCACTTT.

This chain links TRBV5-1 with TRBJ2-3; TRBD2 matches at 12 bases. The CDR3 is 16 amino acids. V was pared by 0 bases and J by 5 bases, with 4 bases of the junction left unmatched. The germline gives CDR1 SGHRS, CDR2 YFSETQ. Here the CDR3 reads CASSLGLAGALDTQYF. The DNA of the CDR3 is TGCGCCAGCAGCTTGGGACTAGCGGGGGCCCTAGATACGCAGTATTTT.

Points on this clone: Other DNA sequences of this sample code for an identical CDR3. The V and J genes are TRBV28 and TRBJ1-1; D uncertain. The CDR3 covers 12 residues. Trimming stripped 3 bases from V and 5 bases from J, with 7 bases between. In germline, CDR1 is MDHEN, CDR2 SYDVKM. The CDR3 reads CASSLLDTEAFF. As DNA, the CDR3 is TGTGCCAGCAGTTTGTTAGATACTGAAGCTTTCTTT.

The sample holds one count of this clone. The J gene is TRBJ1-4, the V gene TRBV15; 8 bases are a match to TRBD1. After removal of 1 base from V and 2 bases from J, the junction contained 3 bases not matched to a gene. This CDR3 contains 16 residues. CDR1 and CDR2 from the germline V gene are LNHNV and YYDKDF (reference sequence). The CDR3 here is CATSRARDRTNEKLFF. In nucleotides, the CDR3 is TGTGCCACCAGCAGAGCCAGGGACAGGACTAATGAAAAACTGTTTTTT.

As DNA, the CDR3 is TGTGCCAGCAGCTCCATGAGGACAGGAGGTGGGGAAAAACTGTTTTTT. Translation: CASSSMRTGGGEKLFF. The chain carries TRBV7-9 and TRBJ1-4; TRBD1 agrees at 7 bases. This CDR3 spans 16 amino acids. The germline CDR1 and CDR2 sequences are SEHNR and FQNEAQ (reference sequence). Trimming at V came to 4 bases and at J to 8 bases, leaving 13 bases not matched to a gene.

This clone was seen once. The chain has TRBV15 and TRBJ1-4; D gene unclear. The CDR3 spans 13 residues. V lost 3 bases and J lost 8, with 10 bases in between. Germline V gene data show CDR1 as LNHNV and CDR2 as YYDKDF (reference sequence). CDR3 in amino acids: CATSSAQVEKLFF. As DNA, the CDR3 is TGTGCCACCAGCAGTGCTCAGGTGGAAAAACTGTTTTTT.

J is TRBJ2-1 and V is TRBV11-3, with a tentative D call TRBD2 (6 bases). The CDR3 has 15 residues. From germline, CDR1 is SGHNT and CDR2 YENEEA. The V and J ends lost 3 bases and 8 bases respectively, with 17 bases between them. CDR3 amino acids: CASSLQRAGGYEQFF. CDR3 nucleotides: TGTGCCAGCAGCTTGCAGCGGGCTGGCGGCTATGAGCAGTTCTTC.

The V and J genes are TRBV18 and TRBJ2-1, with 8 bases that match TRBD2. J was trimmed by 9 bases and V by 4 bases; bases with no gene match: 11. This CDR3 has 15 residues. The germline V gene has CDR1 KGHSH and CDR2 LQKENI. Written as DNA, the CDR3 is TGTGCCAGCTCACAGACGGGGGGGCCGGGAAGTGAGCAGTTCTTC. Translating gives CASSQTGGPGSEQFF.

The chain links TRBV7-9 to TRBJ1-3; 10 bases agree with TRBD1. The germline V gene has CDR1 SEHNR and CDR2 FQNEAQ (reference sequence). The CDR3 loop spans 16 amino acids. V gave up 5 bases and J gave up 2 bases; unmatched junction bases: 6. The CDR3 sequence: CASSKTGGAAGNTIYF. CDR3 nucleotide sequence: TGTGCCAGCAGCAAGACAGGGGGCGCGGCTGGAAACACCATATATTTT.

The rearrangement uses TRBV3-1 (or the pseudogene TRBV3-2) and TRBJ2-1; TRBD1 matches 8 bases. The germline gives CDR1 LGHDT, CDR2 YNNKEL (reference sequence). This CDR3 is 14 amino acids long. Unmatched junction bases numbered 2, after V lost 1 base and J lost 6 bases. The CDR3 region has the DNA TGTGCCAGCAGCCAAGGGACAGGGAGCAATGAGCAGTTCTTC. Protein product: CASSQGTGSNEQFF.

This chain joins TRBV28 and TRBJ2-1; 12 bases match TRBD2. CDR1 MDHEN and CDR2 SYDVKM come from the germline V gene. The CDR3 covers 17 residues. Unmatched junction bases numbered 3, after V lost 2 bases and J lost 1 base. CDR3 sequence: CASSLTSGGPSYNEQFF. DNA of the CDR3: TGTGCCAGCAGTTTAACTAGCGGGGGGCCTTCCTACAATGAGCAGTTCTTC. Based on the CDR3 plus reference TRBV28 and TRBJ2-1, the full variable domain is DVKVTQSSRYLVKRTGEKVFLECVQDMDHENMFWYRQDPGLGLRLIYFSYDVKMKEKGDIPEGYSVSREKKERFSLILESASTNQTSMYLCASSLTSGGPSYNEQFFGPGTRLTVL.

This chain links TRBV28 with TRBJ2-6, with 7 bases aligning to TRBD2. The V segment lost 6 bases and the J segment 0 bases; nucleotides outside the gene matches: 5. There are 16 residues in the CDR3. Germline V gene sequence: CDR1 MDHEN, CDR2 SYDVKM. The DNA for the CDR3 is TGTGCCAGCAGCCCCCCGGGGGGCTCTGGGGCCAACGTCCTGACTTTC. Protein product: CASSPPGGSGANVLTF.

The CDR3 nucleotides are TGTGCCAGTAGTACGGGACTAGCGGGGGTACGGGATACGCAGTATTTT. Protein: CASSTGLAGVRDTQYF. The chain couples TRBV19 to TRBJ2-3, with 14 bases identical to TRBD2. Germline V gives CDR1 LNHDA, CDR2 SQIVND (reference sequence). The CDR3 consists of 16 residues. V trimming: 4 bases; J trimming: 6 bases; junction bases outside the gene matches: 6.

This clone was detected a few times. The chain carries TRBV3-1 (or the pseudogene TRBV3-2) and TRBJ1-1, with D perhaps TRBD1 (6 bases). V shed 4 bases and J shed 8 bases, with 17 bases lying between them. The germline V gene has CDR1 LGHDT and CDR2 YNNKEL (reference sequence). The CDR3 runs to 14 residues. The CDR3 loop is CASSLGPGVLEAFF. The CDR3 DNA reads as TGTGCCAGCAGCCTAGGACCAGGGGTTTTGGAAGCTTTCTTT.

The V gene is TRBV5-1, the J gene TRBJ1-6; D might be TRBD1 (5 bases). This CDR3 is built from 16 residues. Trimming removed 3 bases from V and 5 bases from J, with 15 bases in between. Germline V lookup: CDR1 SGHRS, CDR2 YFSETQ. The CDR3 coding sequence is TGCGCCAGCAGCTGGGGAGGAGTGGGGGATAATTCACCCCTCCACTTT. It translates to CASSWGGVGDNSPLHF.

The chain uses TRBV28 and TRBJ1-1; D may be TRBD1 (5 bases). V was pared by 0 bases and J by 4 bases, with 21 bases between. This CDR3 has 18 residues. Germline V gene sequence: CDR1 MDHEN, CDR2 SYDVKM. CDR3 DNA: TGTGCCAGCAGTTTATGGGCCGGGGGAAAACGGGTAGGCACTGAAGCTTTCTTT. Protein: CASSLWAGGKRVGTEAFF.

The chain combines TRBV5-1 with TRBJ1-2, with D perhaps TRBD1 (5 bases). This CDR3 has 15 residues. Germline V gene sequence: CDR1 SGHRS, CDR2 YFSETQ. The germline V and J ends were trimmed by 0 bases and 4 bases, with 13 bases remaining between them. CDR3 DNA: TGCGCCAGCAGCTTGGGGGCGGGGGTCGGCTATGGCTACACCTTC. Residues: CASSLGAGVGYGYTF.

The chain carries TRBV13 and TRBJ2-1, with TRBD1 identical over 7 bases. V was pared by 6 bases and J by 8 bases, with 13 bases of the junction left unmatched. Germline V gives CDR1 PRHDT, CDR2 FYEKMQ (reference sequence). This CDR3 has 15 amino acids. The CDR3 nucleotides are TGTGCCAGCAGTCGAGGCCCAGGGGGTCCCGATGAGCAGTTCTTC. Protein sequence: CASSRGPGGPDEQFF.

This chain joins TRBV10-3 and TRBJ1-1; 9 bases match TRBD1. CDR3 length: 17 amino acids. Germline V CDR1 and CDR2: ENHRY, SYGVKD. With V trimmed by 10 bases and J by 4 bases, 19 bases remained unmatched. Here the CDR3 reads CATSMNPGQGRGTEAFF. The CDR3 coding sequence is TGTGCCACCTCGATGAACCCGGGACAGGGAAGAGGCACTGAAGCTTTCTTT.

The rearrangement links TRBV5-5 to TRBJ2-5; TRBD2 is a possible D gene (6 bases). The germline CDR1 and CDR2 sequences are SGHKS and YYEKEE (reference sequence). The CDR3 loop spans 14 amino acids. V lost 0 bases to trimming and J lost 3 bases, with 9 bases between them. This chain's CDR3 is CASSLGQREETQYF. CDR3 DNA sequence: TGTGCCAGCAGCTTGGGACAGCGGGAAGAGACCCAGTACTTC.

This chain links TRBV19 with TRBJ1-5; a weak D match, TRBD1 (6 bases). Germline CDR1 reads LNHDA; CDR2 reads SQIVND (reference sequence). The CDR3 is 14 amino acids. The ends were cut back, 4 bases at V and 7 bases at J, with 14 bases in the middle. CDR3 residues: CASSTAGTTQPQHF. CDR3 nucleotides: TGTGCCAGTAGTACAGCCGGGACAACCCAGCCCCAGCATTTT.

V usage is TRBV19 and J usage is TRBJ2-7; 9 bases match TRBD1. The trim removed 5 bases at V and 1 base at J, leaving 6 bases unmatched. Germline CDR1 reads LNHDA; CDR2 reads SQIVND (reference sequence). CDR3 size: 15 residues. The CDR3 here is CASSEGTGRSYEQYF. DNA of the CDR3: TGTGCCAGTAGTGAGGGGACAGGGAGATCCTACGAGCAGTACTTC.

The chain recombines TRBV28 with TRBJ2-7, with a tentative D call TRBD1 (5 bases). CDR1 and CDR2 from the germline V gene are MDHEN and SYDVKM. V lost 6 bases to trimming and J lost 2 bases, with 11 bases between them. This CDR3 spans 13 amino acids. Written as DNA, the CDR3 is TGTGCCAGCAGCCGAGACAGACCCTACGAGCAGTACTTC. Residues: CASSRDRPYEQYF.

V gene TRBV28 combines with J gene TRBJ2-2; TRBD1 agrees at 8 bases. After removal of 6 bases from V and 3 bases from J, the junction contained 6 bases not matched to a gene. Germline-derived CDR1 and CDR2 are MDHEN and SYDVKM. This CDR3 has 15 residues. The chain's CDR3 is CASRTGTGYTGELFF. The CDR3 nucleotides read TGTGCCAGCAGAACTGGGACAGGATACACCGGGGAGCTGTTTTTT.

The J gene is TRBJ2-7, the V gene TRBV5-8, with a possible D match to TRBD1 (6 bases). Germline CDR1 and CDR2: SGHTS and YDEGEE. The CDR3 runs to 15 residues. V gave up 2 bases and J gave up 0 bases, with 12 bases separating them. This chain's CDR3 is CASSLTGTLSYEQYF. The CDR3 bases are TGTGCCAGCAGCTTAACCGGGACACTCTCCTACGAGCAGTACTTC.

The chain carries TRBV30 and TRBJ2-5, with a possible D match to TRBD1 (7 bases). V was shortened by 4 bases and J by 5 bases, with 23 bases between the two germline ends. This CDR3 has 16 amino acids. In germline, CDR1 is GTSNPN, CDR2 SVGIG (reference sequence). CDR3 DNA sequence: TGTGCCTGGACTCGTCAGGGGGGAAGCCCCCTTGAGACCCAGTACTTC. As protein: CAWTRQGGSPLETQYF.

This chain uses TRBV3-1 (or the pseudogene TRBV3-2) with TRBJ2-1, with D possibly TRBD1 on 6 matching bases. The V and J ends lost 5 bases and 15 bases respectively, with 14 bases between them. The CDR3 extends over 11 amino acids. CDR1 and CDR2 (germline): LGHDT, YNNKEL (reference sequence). Here the CDR3 reads CASSDRTVRFF. The DNA for the CDR3 is TGTGCCAGCAGCGACCGGACAGTTCGGTTCTTC.

The chain carries TRBV7-9 and TRBJ2-1, with TRBD1 identical over 7 bases. Losses at the gene ends were 1 base for V and 13 bases for J; bases not matched to a gene: 4. The CDR3 length is 12 residues. Germline CDR1 reads SEHNR; CDR2 reads FQNEAQ (reference sequence). The CDR3 coding sequence is TGTGCCAGCAGCTTAGGTGGGACAGATCAGTTCTTC. Translation: CASSLGGTDQFF.